These 10 T cell receptor beta chains originate from one sample sequenced in a study of blood T cell repertoires in COVID-19. Some clones are missing from TCRdb's copy, which holds only in-frame ones; the method was immunoSEQ multiplex PCR. The repertoire holds approximately 150,000 clones, with less than 90% as singletons. The sample comprised peripheral blood. The source of these receptors is a man aged 60-69 years with acute or convalescent COVID-19.

This clone appeared many times. J is TRBJ2-1 and V is TRBV5-1; D not certain. V was pared by 4 bases and J by 3 bases, with 11 bases between. Germline lookup yields CDR1 SGHRS and CDR2 YFSETQ. The CDR3 runs 14 residues. CDR3 residues: CASSPSMNYNEQFF. DNA for the CDR3: TGCGCCAGCAGCCCGAGTATGAACTACAATGAGCAGTTCTTC.

V and J are TRBV5-6 and TRBJ1-2; TRBD1 matches at 9 bases. Germline values: CDR1 SGHDT, CDR2 YYEEEE. Trimming removed 4 bases from V and 5 bases from J; junction bases left unmatched: 18. This CDR3 comprises 18 residues. The CDR3 protein is CASSEAGTGRTIRYGYTF. Written as DNA, the CDR3 is TGTGCCAGCAGCGAAGCCGGGACAGGGAGGACTATTAGGTATGGCTACACCTTC.

The V and J genes are TRBV5-1 and TRBJ2-2; D might be TRBD1 (5 bases). Trimming pared 4 bases from V and 8 bases from J, leaving 15 bases between. This CDR3 comprises 14 residues. Per germline, CDR1 SGHRS and CDR2 YFSETQ. The CDR3 nucleotides read TGCGCCAGCAGCCGTCTAGGGGATGTTGGGGAGCTGTTTTTT. This codes for CASSRLGDVGELFF.

The V gene is TRBV1, the J gene TRBJ1-2; TRBD1, the table's D call, was not compared with the DNA. TRBV1 is flagged as a pseudogene. This CDR3 spans 16 amino acids. CDR3 sequence reads: CTSSQETGGPNYGYTF. In nucleotides, the CDR3 is TGCACCAGCAGCCAAGAGACAGGGGGCCCTAACTATGGCTACACCTTC.

The rearrangement uses TRBV5-1 and TRBJ2-5, with D possibly TRBD1 on 6 matching bases. V was clipped by 5 bases and J by 3 bases, with 14 bases between them. CDR1 and CDR2 from the germline V gene are SGHRS and YFSETQ. The CDR3 extends over 14 amino acids. CDR3 nucleotide sequence: TGCGCCAGCAGAGAAGAACCAGGGGAAGAGACCCAGTACTTC. It is translated as CASREEPGEETQYF.

V is TRBV18 and J is TRBJ1-6; D ambiguous. Germline V gene lookup returns CDR1 KGHSH and CDR2 LQKENI. The CDR3 loop spans 14 amino acids. V was clipped by 3 bases and J by 7 bases, with 10 bases between them. Written as DNA, the CDR3 is TGTGCCAGCTCACCTAGTACGGGGAATTCACCCCTCCACTTT. It is translated as CASSPSTGNSPLHF.

V and J are TRBV6-5 and TRBJ1-5, with D perhaps TRBD1 (6 bases). Trimming removed 6 bases from V and 2 bases from J, with 14 bases in between. CDR1 is MNHEY, CDR2 SVGAGI, per germline. CDR3 length: 15 amino acids. CDR3 protein: CASSPSAGGNQPQHF. In nucleotides, the CDR3 is TGTGCCAGCAGCCCATCGGCAGGGGGCAATCAGCCCCAGCATTTT.

The CDR3 nucleotides read TGCGCCAGCAGCTTGGACGGGGCTGGGGCCAACGTCCTGACTTTC. It translates to CASSLDGAGANVLTF. The chain recombines TRBV5-1 with TRBJ2-6, with a possible D match to TRBD2 (5 bases). CDR1 and CDR2 (germline): SGHRS, YFSETQ. The CDR3 has 15 residues. V lost 0 bases to trimming and J lost 2 bases, with 6 bases between them. The variable domain in full, completed from reference TRBV5-1 and TRBJ2-6, reads KAGVTQTPRYLIKTRGQQVTLSCSPISGHRSVSWYQQTPGQGLQFLFEYFSETQRNKGNFPGRFSGRQFSNSRSEMNVSTLELGDSALYLCASSLDGAGANVLTFGAGSRLTVL.

Details on this clone: Other DNA sequences in this sample translate to the same CDR3. V is TRBV5-1 and J is TRBJ1-1; D not certain. The germline CDR1 and CDR2 sequences are SGHRS and YFSETQ. Trimming stripped 0 bases from V and 1 base from J, with 10 bases between. The CDR3 has 15 amino acids. CDR3 DNA sequence: TGCGCCAGCAGCTTGGTCGCGGGATCGAACACTGAAGCTTTCTTT. Amino acids: CASSLVAGSNTEAFF.

Written as DNA, the CDR3 is TGTGCCAGCAGTTACGCGTCAAGAAAAGTAGCTTTCTTT. It yields the protein CASSYASRKVAFF. The J gene is TRBJ1-1, the V gene TRBV6-2 or TRBV6-3; D remains unclear. The CDR3 totals 13 residues. Per germline, CDR1 MNHEY and CDR2 SVGEGT. Trimming left V 2 bases short and J 10 bases short, with 14 bases between.